The 20 T cell receptor beta chains listed next were all sequenced from one sample in a study of memory CD4+ T cells and cytomegalovirus serostatus. The sort gate was single viable CD3+CD4+CD8-CD45RO+ cells for memory CD4+ T cells. Here immunoSEQ multiplex PCR was the method, and the copy in TCRdb shows in-frame clones only, minus some. Of 50,000 to 70,000 clones in the sample, 70% to 85% are singletons; the top ten hold about 0.8%. The specimen was memory CD4+ T cells from blood. All receptors derive from an adult in good health and CMV-seronegative.

The chain carries TRBV4-2 and TRBJ2-1, with TRBD1 as a possible D gene (6 bases). Trimming removed 2 bases from V and 4 bases from J, with 15 bases in between. Germline-derived CDR1 and CDR2 are LGHNA and YNFKEQ. The length of the CDR3 is 16 residues. Here the CDR3 DNA reads TGTGCCAGCAGCCAACAAACGACAGGTCGATACAATGAGCAGTTCTTC. It is translated as CASSQQTTGRYNEQFF.

V gene TRBV27 combines with J gene TRBJ1-4; 7 bases are a match to TRBD1. Germline-derived CDR1 and CDR2 are MNHEY and SMNVEV (reference sequence). Trimming removed 5 bases from V and 3 bases from J; junction bases left unmatched: 6. The CDR3 extends over 15 amino acids. The CDR3 loop is CASSRGRGPNEKLFF. The CDR3 DNA follows: TGTGCCAGCAGTCGGGGGAGGGGGCCTAATGAAAAACTGTTTTTT.

The CDR3 sequence is CASSTGGQAFF. CDR3 in DNA: TGTGCCAGCTCAACAGGGGGGCAAGCTTTCTTT. The genes are TRBV6-5 and TRBJ1-1; TRBD1 agrees at 8 bases. V was clipped by 8 bases and J by 9 bases; unmatched bases: 5. The CDR3 runs 11 residues. CDR1 and CDR2 (germline): MNHEY, SVGAGI.

The count of this clone is one. V usage is TRBV7-3 and J usage is TRBJ2-3; 8 nucleotides line up with TRBD2. CDR1 is SGHTA, CDR2 FQGTGA, per germline. CDR3 size: 14 residues. V shed 5 bases and J 5 bases; nucleotides not matched to a gene: 6. CDR3 region: CASSPLRGGDTQYF. The CDR3 region has the DNA TGTGCCAGCAGCCCTCTTCGGGGGGGAGATACGCAGTATTTT. Drawing the rest from reference TRBV7-3 and TRBJ2-3, the complete variable domain is GAGVSQTPSNKVTEKGKYVELRCDPISGHTALYWYRQSLGQGPEFLIYFQGTGAADDSGLPNDRFFAVRPEGSVSTLKIQRTERGDSAVYLCASSPLRGGDTQYFGPGTRLTVL.

The rearrangement joins TRBV7-2 to TRBJ2-7; 9 bases are a match to TRBD1. CDR3 length: 15 amino acids. Per germline, CDR1 SGHTA and CDR2 FQGNSA. Unmatched junction bases numbered 11, after V lost 5 bases and J lost 6 bases. CDR3 DNA: TGTGCCAGCAGCGGGGGGACAGGGCATTCTCTCGAGCAGTACTTC. The encoded protein is CASSGGTGHSLEQYF.

This clone was seen more than once but under ten times. This chain links TRBV11-1 with TRBJ1-1; tentative D call: TRBD1 (6 bases). V was pared by 2 bases and J by 1 base, with 14 bases between. Looked up from germline, CDR1 is SGHAT and CDR2 is FQDESV (reference sequence). The CDR3 is 16 residues long. The CDR3 loop is CASSLRGGRTNTEAFF. Here the CDR3 DNA reads TGTGCCAGCAGCTTAAGAGGGGGGAGAACGAACACTGAAGCTTTCTTT.

V gene TRBV19 combines with J gene TRBJ2-7; either TRBD1 or TRBD2 may fit D (5 bases each). Trimming shortened V by 0 bases and J by 2 bases, and 11 bases separated the two germline ends. The CDR3 length is 15 residues. CDR1 is LNHDA and CDR2 is SQIVND in the germline V gene (reference sequence). CDR3 DNA sequence: TGTGCCAGTAGTATAGATCATCAGGGACCCTACGAGCAGTACTTC. It codes for CASSIDHQGPYEQYF.

V is TRBV7-9 and J is TRBJ1-1; the D gene is possibly TRBD1 (6 bases). There are 12 residues in the CDR3. Germline values: CDR1 SEHNR, CDR2 FQNEAQ (reference sequence). V lost 5 bases to trimming and J lost 9 bases, with 13 bases between them. CDR3 coding DNA: TGTGCCAGCAGCGCTCGAGGGGGGAAAGCTTTCTTT. Protein product: CASSARGGKAFF.

This clone has more than one count but fewer than ten. The chain recombines TRBV7-9 with TRBJ1-1; D ambiguous. The CDR3 spans 13 residues. CDR1 SEHNR and CDR2 FQNEAQ come from the germline V gene (reference sequence). V was trimmed by 5 bases and J by 1 base, leaving 8 bases between them. CDR3 loop: CASSTRQNTEAFF. The DNA for the CDR3 is TGTGCCAGCAGCACCAGACAGAACACTGAAGCTTTCTTT.

The chain combines TRBV7-3 with TRBJ1-2; tentative D call: TRBD1 (5 bases). V was shortened by 5 bases and J by 8 bases, with 18 bases between the two germline ends. This CDR3 comprises 14 residues. Germline CDR1 SGHTA, CDR2 FQGTGA. CDR3 residues: CASSPIAGRDGYTF. CDR3 bases: TGTGCCAGCAGCCCCATAGCGGGTCGGGACGGCTACACCTTC.

This clone was seen just once. This chain connects TRBV10-2 to TRBJ2-1; 8 positions match TRBD2. Germline V CDR1 and CDR2: WSHSY, SAAADI. The CDR3 has 15 amino acids. With 6 bases clipped from V and 4 bases from J, the junction kept 8 bases outside the gene matches. The CDR3 DNA sequence: TGCGCCAGCAGAGAAGCGGGAGCCTTTTACAATGAGCAGTTCTTC. This gives the protein CASREAGAFYNEQFF.

The chain recombines TRBV2 with TRBJ2-5; maybe TRBD2 (5 bases). CDR3 length: 12 amino acids. Germline CDR1 is SNHLY and CDR2 is FYNNEI. Trimming left V 5 bases short and J 7 bases short, with 11 bases between. The CDR3 DNA reads TGTGCCAGCAGTTCGGAAGGGAGGACCCAGTACTTC. Encoded protein: CASSSEGRTQYF.

The chain has TRBV18 and TRBJ2-7; D gene ambiguous. Per germline, CDR1 KGHSH and CDR2 LQKENI. The CDR3 runs 12 residues. V lost 2 bases and J 2 bases, leaving 4 bases between the germline ends. The CDR3 sequence: CASSPGTYEQYF. In DNA form, the CDR3 reads TGTGCCAGCTCACCAGGGACCTACGAGCAGTACTTC.

The rearrangement links TRBV14 to TRBJ1-1, with no clear D. The CDR3 is made up of 16 amino acids. The germline V gene encodes CDR1 SGHDN and CDR2 FVKESK. V lost 0 bases to trimming and J lost 1 base, with 12 bases between them. The CDR3: CASSQDIGRKNTEAFF. The CDR3, as DNA: TGTGCCAGCAGCCAAGATATTGGTAGGAAGAACACTGAAGCTTTCTTT.

The genes are TRBV11-3 and TRBJ2-3; no firm D call. V lost 3 bases and J 6 bases, leaving 7 bases between the germline ends. The CDR3 runs 12 residues. The germline V gene has CDR1 SGHNT and CDR2 YENEEA. The DNA of the CDR3 is TGTGCCAGCAGCTTCAGTGGCGATACGCAGTATTTT. Its protein product is CASSFSGDTQYF.

The chain joins TRBV30 to TRBJ1-2; D is perhaps TRBD1 (6 bases). CDR1 is GTSNPN and CDR2 is SVGIG in the germline V gene (reference sequence). The CDR3 is made up of 14 amino acids. Trimming removed 0 bases at V and 7 bases at J, with 15 bases between. CDR3 bases: TGTGCCTGGAGTGTAGGACAACAGGGTTTTGGCTACACCTTC. Protein sequence: CAWSVGQQGFGYTF.

This chain uses TRBV5-1 with TRBJ2-7, with D possibly being TRBD1 (5 bases). The V end lost 0 bases, the J end lost 2 bases, and 9 bases lay between the germline ends. This CDR3 spans 14 amino acids. The germline CDR1 and CDR2 sequences are SGHRS and YFSETQ. The CDR3 protein is CASSLGQSTYEQYF. CDR3 DNA sequence: TGCGCCAGCAGCTTGGGACAGTCAACCTACGAGCAGTACTTC.

The chain uses TRBV6-1 and TRBJ2-2, with TRBD1 matching 8 bases. Trimming removed 6 bases from V and 3 bases from J; junction bases left unmatched: 6. CDR3 length: 15 amino acids. From germline, CDR1 is MNHNS and CDR2 SASEGT. The CDR3 protein is CASRWTGTDTGELFF. The CDR3 bases are TGTGCCAGCAGATGGACAGGGACGGACACCGGGGAGCTGTTTTTT.

The rearrangement links TRBV28 to TRBJ2-2; D is ambiguous. The CDR3 sequence is 11 residues long. Between the trimmed V and J ends, which lost 8 bases and 5 bases, there was a span of 6 bases. Germline V gene data show CDR1 as MDHEN and CDR2 as SYDVKM. The CDR3 loop reads CASAATGELFF. In DNA form, the CDR3 reads TGTGCCAGCGCCGCGACCGGGGAGCTGTTTTTT.

The rearrangement uses TRBV28 and TRBJ1-4, with a weak D call TRBD1 (6 bases). V lost 4 bases to trimming and J lost 0 bases, with 21 bases between them. The CDR3 is 19 amino acids. CDR1 is MDHEN, CDR2 SYDVKM, per germline. CDR3 in amino acids: CASSSGQSALLATNEKLFF. CDR3 coding DNA: TGTGCCAGCAGTTCAGGACAGTCTGCCTTACTTGCAACTAATGAAAAACTGTTTTTT.